This T cell receptor beta chain was recorded in a study of blood T cell repertoires in COVID-19. At the level of the study: The analysed material was cDNA or gDNA that came from T cells, B-cell-depleted T cells, or PBMCs.

The age range of participants was 18 to 89 years, with residence in about 25 US areas. Allocation to cohorts depended on clinical history reported by the participants. Original handling: By means of reference gene primer amplification, nucleated cell counts were estimated. Some clones are missing from TCRdb's copy, which holds only in-frame ones; the method was immunoSEQ multiplex PCR. V and J calls and clone size follow that table, whereas D and trimming were derived from the DNA. The profile shows 200,000 to 250,000 clones, around 86% of them singletons. With 2 bases removed from V and 4 bases from J, the gap between germline ends came to 12 bases. The CDR3 contains 15 residues. Germline V lookup: CDR1 SGHRS, CDR2 YFSETQ.

V gene TRBV5-1 combines with J gene TRBJ2-2, with D tentatively TRBD2 (6 bases). Sequenced material: PBMCs or T cells enriched from blood (not recorded which). The receptor was derived from a man aged 25-45 years in a cohort exposed to, infected with or recovered from COVID-19 (not recorded which). Here the CDR3 DNA reads TGCGCCAGCAGCTTTAGCGGTAAACCCACCGGGGAGCTGTTTTTT. Translation: CASSFSGKPTGELFF.